Listed below are T cell receptor beta chains from one sample, sequenced in a study of T cells in Graves' hyperthyroidism and ophthalmopathy. TCRdb fed the multiplex PCR reads into MiXCR, producing one record per CDR3 protein. This table has some 740,000 distinct CDR3 sequences, approximately 15% appearing once. The sample consisted of blood. The receptors here all came from a woman aged 18-35 years with Graves' hyperthyroidism. The CDR3 runs from the conserved cysteine through the conserved F or W. D genes are given only for firm matches. Only some rows state a clone size, as once, few, many or a class for expanded clones.

many	TRBV12-3/TRBV12-4	TRBJ2-7	NA	TGTGCCAGCAGTTTTGGGACTTCACGGATAAACGAGCAGTACTTC	CASSFGTSRINEQYF
NA	TRBV15	TRBJ1-3	NA	TGTGCCACCAGCGAGAGGGGGGTCTACTCTGGAAACACCATATATTTT	CATSERGVYSGNTIYF
NA	TRBV6-2/TRBV6-3	TRBJ1-6	NA	TGTGCCAGCAGATTGGCAGGGGAATATTCACCCCTCCACTTT	CASRLAGEYSPLHF
many	TRBV29-1	TRBJ1-5	NA	TGCAGCGTTTCTACCGACTCTACGGGTCAGCCCCAGCATTTT	CSVSTDSTGQPQHF
few	TRBV27	TRBJ2-7	NA	TGTGCCAGCAGTTTTTACCCCCCGGTAACCTACGAGCAGTACTTC	CASSFYPPVTYEQYF
many	TRBV28	TRBJ1-5	TRBD1	TGTGCCAGCAGTTTAGGGACAGGGGGCACTCAGCCCCAGCATTTT	CASSLGTGGTQPQHF
many	TRBV12-3/TRBV12-4	TRBJ2-2	NA	TGTGCCAGCAGTTTAGGGCAGGTTGGGGCCGGGGAGCTGTTTTTT	CASSLGQVGAGELFF
NA	TRBV20-1	TRBJ1-5	NA	TGCAGTGCAATCTCTGGGGGTAATCAGCCCCAGCATTTT	CSAISGGNQPQHF
many	TRBV24-1	TRBJ2-5	NA	TGTGCCACCAGTGATTTGCTTGACAGCCAAGAGACCCAGTACTTC	CATSDLLDSQETQYF
few	TRBV29-1	TRBJ2-2	NA	TGCAGCGTAGAGTGGGCTCTCGAGGGCACCGGGGAGCTGTTTTTT	CSVEWALEGTGELFF
few	TRBV14	TRBJ2-7	NA	TGTGCCAGCAGCCCCCGACAGGCCGGCTCCTACGAGCAGTACTTC	CASSPRQAGSYEQYF
many	TRBV2	TRBJ1-6	TRBD1	TGTGCAAGCGGACAGGGGGACTCACCCCTCCACTTT	CASGQGDSPLHF
NA	TRBV28	TRBJ2-7	TRBD2	TGTGCCAGCGGGGGGACTAGCGGGGGTACCTACGAGCAGTACTTC	CASGGTSGGTYEQYF
NA	TRBV7-9	TRBJ2-5	TRBD2	TGTGCCAGCAGCTTACGCGGGAGGGGTGAACAAGAGACCCAGTACTTC	CASSLRGRGEQETQYF
many	TRBV30	TRBJ1-2	TRBD1	TGTGCCTGGGGTGACAGGGGGTACGGCTACACCTTC	CAWGDRGYGYTF
many	TRBV7-9	TRBJ2-7	TRBD1	TGTGCCAGCAGCTACGACAGGGGTTCCTACGAGCAGTACTTC	CASSYDRGSYEQYF
few	TRBV6-5	TRBJ1-1	NA	TGTGCCAGCAGTTACCAAGGGGCGAGGACTGAAGCTTTCTTT	CASSYQGARTEAFF
few	TRBV10-1	TRBJ2-2	TRBD1	TGCGCCAGCAGCCCAAGACAGGGTATAAGGACCGGGGAGCTGTTTTTT	CASSPRQGIRTGELFF
many	TRBV30	TRBJ2-1	NA	TGTGCCTGGAGTACCCGGGGCGGAGTCTCCTACAATGAGCAGTTCTTC	CAWSTRGGVSYNEQFF
many	TRBV12-3/TRBV12-4	TRBJ2-7	NA	TGTGCCAGCAGCCCTAGGGGGGTTGGTAGCTACGAGCAGTACTTC	CASSPRGVGSYEQYF
many	TRBV6-1	TRBJ1-6	NA	TGTGCCAGCAGTGAATCCTTTAAGTCACCCCTCCACTTT	CASSESFKSPLHF
many	TRBV13	TRBJ1-1	NA	TGTGCCAGCAGCCCCCCGGGACGTTTGGGCGCTGAAGCTTTCTTT	CASSPPGRLGAEAFF
NA	TRBV6-1	TRBJ1-6	NA	TGTGCCAGCAGTCTGTCAATAAGCTCCTATAATTCACCCCTCCACTTT	CASSLSISSYNSPLHF
many	TRBV2	TRBJ2-7	NA	TGTGCCAGCAGGGGTCGTGGCGGGATGGGCGAGCAGTACTTC	CASRGRGGMGEQYF
NA	TRBV5-6	TRBJ2-1	NA	TGTGCCAGCAGCCTTCCCGTTGGACTAAGCTCCTACAATGAGCAGTTCTTC	CASSLPVGLSSYNEQFF
many	TRBV30	TRBJ1-5	NA	TGTGCCTGGAGCTCGGGGGGCGCCGATCAGCCCCAGCATTTT	CAWSSGGADQPQHF
NA	TRBV6-2/TRBV6-3	TRBJ2-7	NA	TGTGCCAGCAGACTGACAGCACTGACCTACGAGCAGTACTTC	CASRLTALTYEQYF
many	TRBV7-9	TRBJ1-2	NA	TGTGCCAGCAGCGCTAGCTACACCTTC	CASSASYTF
NA	TRBV9	TRBJ2-1	TRBD2	TGTGCCAGCAGCGTAGCTCTAGCGGGAGCCGACAATGAGCAGTTCTTC	CASSVALAGADNEQFF
few	TRBV10-2	TRBJ2-3	TRBD2	TGCGCCAGCATCTCCGCCCTAGCGGGTATGACAGATACGCAGTATTTT	CASISALAGMTDTQYF
few	TRBV4-3	TRBJ1-3	NA	TGCGCCAGCAGCCGGGGACCCTCCGGAGGAAACACCATATATTTT	CASSRGPSGGNTIYF
NA	TRBV7-2	TRBJ1-1	NA	TGTGCCAGCAGCTTAGTAGGCGGGACACTCATGAACACTGAAGCTTTCTTT	CASSLVGGTLMNTEAFF
NA	TRBV20-1	TRBJ2-7	TRBD2	TGCAGTGCTAGTGACGGGAGGGCCCGGGTCGAGCAGTACTTC	CSASDGRARVEQYF
NA	TRBV5-1	TRBJ2-7	TRBD1	TGCGCCAGCAGCGATGGGACAGGGCCCTACGAGCAGTACTTC	CASSDGTGPYEQYF
many	TRBV28	TRBJ1-3	NA	TGTGCCAGCAGTTTCTCCGGGATCGGAAACACCGTATATTTT	CASSFSGIGNTVYF
many	TRBV7-8	TRBJ1-2	TRBD1	TGTGCCAGCAGCCAAGCAGGGGGCAGCCGTGGCTACACCTTC	CASSQAGGSRGYTF
many	TRBV20-1	TRBJ2-1	TRBD2	TGCAGTGCTAGCCTGAATAGCGGGAGGGCCAGGAATGAGCAGTTCTTC	CSASLNSGRARNEQFF
many	TRBV20-1	TRBJ2-7	NA	TGCAGTGCTAGGGAAGTGGAGGGTTTGGAGCAGTACTTC	CSAREVEGLEQYF
many	TRBV7-9	TRBJ1-6	NA	TGTGCCAGCAGCCCTGCTCGGACCCTGAATAATTCACCCCTCCACTTT	CASSPARTLNNSPLHF
NA	TRBV27	TRBJ1-6	NA	TGTGCCAGCAGGTCAGGACAGACGCTTAATTCACCCCTCCACTTT	CASRSGQTLNSPLHF
many	TRBV24-1	TRBJ2-1	NA	TGTGCCACCAGTGGTACCGTACGGGGGAATGAGCAGTTCTTC	CATSGTVRGNEQFF
many	TRBV7-3	TRBJ2-1	NA	TGTGCCAGCAGCTTAACGCTCGCACCCTACAATGAGCAGTTCTTC	CASSLTLAPYNEQFF
NA	TRBV5-1	TRBJ1-2	NA	TGCGCCAGCAGCCGCGGGGACTCGGGCGGCTACACCTTC	CASSRGDSGGYTF
few	TRBV7-2	TRBJ1-1	NA	TGTGCCAGCAGTTATCAGAGGGACACTGAAGCTTTCTTT	CASSYQRDTEAFF
few	TRBV5-8	TRBJ2-2	TRBD2	TGTGCCACCCGGTGGAGCGGGGCCACCGGGGAGCTGTTTTTT	CATRWSGATGELFF
NA	TRBV29-1	TRBJ2-5	NA	TGCAGCGTTGAAAGGAGGGGGGGAGGGGAGACCCAGTACTTC	CSVERRGGGETQYF
many	TRBV11-2	TRBJ1-2	NA	TGTGCCAGCAGCTTAGATCAACAGCATGGCTACACCTTC	CASSLDQQHGYTF
NA	TRBV6-4	TRBJ1-2	NA	TGTGCCAGCAGTGAACGCGGGCGGGGCAGTCTCTATGGCTACACCTTC	CASSERGRGSLYGYTF
NA	TRBV4-1	TRBJ1-5	NA	TGCGCCAGCAGCCAAATCACAGGGAAGGCTATTCAGCCCCAGCATTTT	CASSQITGKAIQPQHF
NA	TRBV20-1	TRBJ2-5	NA	TGCAGTGCTAGTGAGACGTCGGTGAGGGAAGAGACCCAGTACTTC	CSASETSVREETQYF
NA	TRBV24-1	TRBJ2-3	NA	TGTGCCACCGACCCAGGGACAGATACGCAGTATTTT	CATDPGTDTQYF
NA	TRBV5-4	TRBJ2-7	NA	TGTGCCAGCAGCCCCCGGCTGGGGTCCTACGAGCAGTACTTC	CASSPRLGSYEQYF
few	TRBV11-2	TRBJ2-7	TRBD2	TGTGCCAGCAGCTCCCTTAGCCGGGCTAGCGGTTCCTACGAGCAGTACTTC	CASSSLSRASGSYEQYF
few	TRBV10-3	TRBJ1-1	NA	TGTGCCATCAGTGAAGTGAACACTGAAGCTTTCTTT	CAISEVNTEAFF